Each of the 28 T cell receptor beta chains below was sequenced from the same sample in a study of cytomegalovirus exposure and HLA in healthy donors. In the PCR, 60 Vbeta and 13 Jbeta primers were used. This table comes from immunoSEQ multiplex PCR, and its TCRdb copy is limited to in-frame clones, with some not included. The table lists about 190,000 clones, 65% to 85% of them singletons, with over 1.5% in the top ten. Sequencing was done on a sample of PBMCs. The receptor source for this set is a woman in her late teens or twenties in good health and CMV-seronegative.

This clone was recorded once. This rearrangement joins TRBV4-2 to TRBJ2-7; a possible D gene is TRBD2 (5 bases). With 0 bases removed from V and 0 bases from J, the gap between germline ends came to 18 bases. Germline CDR1 is LGHNA and CDR2 is YNFKEQ. This CDR3 spans 18 amino acids. The CDR3 DNA follows: TGTGCCAGCAGCCAAGATACACAAGGTAGCGAACTCTCCTACGAGCAGTACTTC. It specifies CASSQDTQGSELSYEQYF.

This chain uses TRBV6-5 with TRBJ2-1; maybe TRBD2 (5 bases). The CDR3 consists of 14 residues. Trimming left V 0 bases short and J 8 bases short, with 11 bases between. Germline V lookup: CDR1 MNHEY, CDR2 SVGAGI. Here the CDR3 reads CASSYSSLAHEQFF. The CDR3 DNA is TGTGCCAGCAGTTACTCGAGTCTAGCCCATGAGCAGTTCTTC.

DNA for the CDR3: TGTGCCAGCAGTTGGACAGAGGTCTCACCCCTCCACTTT. This encodes CASSWTEVSPLHF. The chain combines TRBV7-2 with TRBJ1-6, with D possibly being TRBD1 (6 bases). This CDR3 is built from 13 residues. The V gene lost 6 bases and the J gene lost 10 bases, with 13 bases spanning the gap. CDR1 SGHTA and CDR2 FQGNSA come from the germline V gene.

The chain uses TRBV5-1 and TRBJ2-3; weak D call: TRBD2 (5 bases). This CDR3 is built from 14 residues. Germline V CDR1 and CDR2: SGHRS, YFSETQ. Trimming left V 2 bases short and J 4 bases short, with 11 bases between. This CDR3 reads CASSFGDTADTQYF. In DNA, the CDR3 is TGCGCCAGCAGCTTCGGGGATACGGCAGATACGCAGTATTTT.

This chain uses TRBV10-3 with TRBJ1-2; D is perhaps TRBD1 (5 bases). The CDR3 sequence is 13 residues long. Trimming cost V 7 bases and J 3 bases, with 12 bases left between them. From germline, CDR1 is ENHRY and CDR2 SYGVKD. CDR3 loop: CAITPQGDYGYTF. Written as DNA, the CDR3 is TGTGCCATCACCCCCCAGGGTGACTATGGCTACACCTTC.

This clone has only a few counts. In nucleotides, the CDR3 is TGTGCCAGCTCCCCAGGTTGGAACAGGGCGAACTATGGCTACACCTTC. Its translation: CASSPGWNRANYGYTF. The rearrangement uses TRBV18 and TRBJ1-2; D may be TRBD1 (6 bases). Trimming took off 6 bases at V and 2 bases at J, with 19 bases between the two ends. The CDR3 has 16 amino acids. The germline CDR1 and CDR2 sequences are KGHSH and LQKENI.

The rearrangement uses TRBV28 and TRBJ1-2, with 10 bases aligning to TRBD1. After removal of 2 bases from V and 9 bases from J, the junction contained 6 bases not matched to a gene. The CDR3 spans 14 residues. The germline gives CDR1 MDHEN, CDR2 SYDVKM. The CDR3 loop is CASSLVGTGVSYTF. CDR3 in DNA: TGTGCCAGCAGTTTAGTCGGGACAGGGGTTAGCTACACCTTC.

This chain links TRBV6-4 with TRBJ2-1; TRBD2 agrees at 14 bases. This CDR3 spans 15 amino acids. CDR1 and CDR2 from the germline V gene are MRHNA and SNTAGT. V shed 5 bases, J shed 7 bases, and the junction held 4 bases outside the gene matches. The CDR3 coding sequence is TGTGCCAGCAGTAGACTAGCGGGAGGGGATAATGAGCAGTTCTTC. Translation gives CASSRLAGGDNEQFF.

In this sample, this clone turned up a few times. In nucleotides, the CDR3 is TGTGCCAGCAGTTTACGGACAGGGGAGGGAGATACGCAGTATTTT. It codes for CASSLRTGEGDTQYF. The chain couples TRBV28 to TRBJ2-3, with 9 bases aligning to TRBD1. Looked up from germline, CDR1 is MDHEN and CDR2 is SYDVKM. V was pared by 2 bases and J by 5 bases, with 5 bases of the junction left unmatched. CDR3 size: 15 residues.

V gene TRBV5-1 combines with J gene TRBJ1-2; perhaps TRBD1 as D (5 bases). The CDR3 length is 15 residues. Trimming took off 1 base at V and 8 bases at J, with 18 bases between the two ends. The germline V gene has CDR1 SGHRS and CDR2 YFSETQ. Here the CDR3 DNA reads TGCGCCAGCAGCTTGACCGTAGGGGCGCATAGGGGCTACACCTTC. Translated: CASSLTVGAHRGYTF.

The rearrangement joins TRBV18 to TRBJ1-5, with 9 bases that match TRBD1. Germline V CDR1 and CDR2: KGHSH, LQKENI. The V and J ends lost 3 bases and 6 bases, in that order; junction bases with no gene match: 6. This CDR3 region has 15 residues. CDR3 nucleotide sequence: TGTGCCAGCTCACCTTGGACAGGGGAGGCTCAGCCCCAGCATTTT. It yields the protein CASSPWTGEAQPQHF.

This rearrangement joins TRBV27 to TRBJ2-7, with 9 bases lining up with TRBD1. The CDR3 spans 14 residues. The V and J ends lost 6 bases and 3 bases, in that order; junction bases with no gene match: 6. CDR1 and CDR2 from the germline V gene are MNHEY and SMNVEV (reference sequence). Here the CDR3 reads CASRLQGAFYEQYF. CDR3 nucleotides: TGTGCCAGCAGGTTACAGGGGGCCTTCTACGAGCAGTACTTC.

This chain connects TRBV30 to TRBJ2-1, with D unresolved. This CDR3 is built from 14 residues. V was cut by 1 base and J by 7 bases, with 14 bases left in between. Germline V CDR1 and CDR2: GTSNPN, SVGIG (reference sequence). The CDR3 here is CAWSGPEIGNEQFF. In DNA form, the CDR3 reads TGTGCCTGGAGTGGCCCCGAAATCGGTAATGAGCAGTTCTTC.

This clone was observed a single time. This chain links TRBV30 with TRBJ1-6; D remains unclear. The CDR3 has 17 residues. Trimming removed 0 bases from V and 3 bases from J, with 15 bases in between. Germline V gene sequence: CDR1 GTSNPN, CDR2 SVGIG (reference sequence). CDR3 coding DNA: TGTGCCTGGAGTGTGTTCCGGATCGCGGGCTATAATTCACCCCTCCACTTT. As protein: CAWSVFRIAGYNSPLHF.

The CDR3 here is CASSLVREGHGCEQFF. The CDR3 coding sequence is TGTGCCAGCAGTCTGGTCCGGGAGGGTCACGGGTGTGAGCAGTTCTTC. The J gene is TRBJ2-1, the V gene TRBV28, with 8 bases fitting TRBD2. The trim removed 5 bases at V and 9 bases at J, leaving 15 bases unmatched. The CDR3 is 16 amino acids. In germline, CDR1 is MDHEN, CDR2 SYDVKM.

The table lists this clone with a count of one. This chain joins TRBV27 and TRBJ2-7; 8 bases are shared with TRBD1. Looked up from germline, CDR1 is MNHEY and CDR2 is SMNVEV (reference sequence). J gave up 3 bases and V 5 bases, and 6 bases lay outside the gene matches. The CDR3 runs 14 residues. The CDR3 region has the DNA TGTGCCAGCAGTACCCGGGACAGGAGCTACGAGCAGTACTTC. Translated, it gives CASSTRDRSYEQYF.

The chain uses TRBV6-5 and TRBJ2-1; 8 bases map to TRBD2. Germline CDR1 and CDR2: MNHEY and SVGAGI. The CDR3 totals 14 residues. Losses at the gene ends were 5 bases for V and 11 bases for J; bases not matched to a gene: 11. CDR3 region: CASSPGGDPYQQFF. CDR3 DNA sequence: TGTGCCAGCAGTCCGGGGGGGGACCCATATCAGCAGTTCTTC.

J is TRBJ1-6 and V is TRBV28, with 8 bases matching TRBD1. This CDR3 contains 14 residues. From germline, CDR1 is MDHEN and CDR2 SYDVKM. J lost 7 bases, V lost 6 bases, and 5 bases had no gene match. The CDR3 region is CASSTQGGNSPLHF. DNA of the CDR3: TGTGCCAGCAGCACACAGGGGGGGAATTCACCCCTCCACTTT.

The J gene is TRBJ2-3, the V gene TRBV25-1; D possibly corresponds to TRBD1 (6 bases). CDR1 is MGHDK, CDR2 SYGVNS, per germline. The V gene lost 1 base and the J gene lost 0 bases, with 8 bases spanning the gap. The CDR3 is 15 amino acids. As DNA, the CDR3 is TGTGCCAGCAGTGAATTAGGGGGAAGCACAGATACGCAGTATTTT. It yields the protein CASSELGGSTDTQYF.

The V gene is TRBV6-1, the J gene TRBJ1-2; maybe TRBD1 (6 bases). V gave up 6 bases and J gave up 4 bases, with 12 bases separating them. The CDR3 is made up of 13 amino acids. Germline V gene sequence: CDR1 MNHNS, CDR2 SASEGT. DNA for the CDR3: TGTGCCAGCAGCCCCGGGACAACCTATGGCTACACCTTC. Protein: CASSPGTTYGYTF.

The chain has TRBV11-2 and TRBJ1-4, with a weak D call TRBD1 (5 bases). Trimming removed 3 bases at V and 4 bases at J, with 9 bases between. Germline CDR1 and CDR2: SGHAT and FQNNGV. The CDR3 is 14 amino acids. CDR3 sequence: CASSLGLSNEKLFF. CDR3 nucleotide sequence: TGTGCCAGCAGCTTGGGACTGAGTAATGAAAAACTGTTTTTT.

With respect to this clone: A single base separates this from a much larger clone, so it may be a read error. This sequence joins TRBV2 and TRBJ2-1, with 15 bases that match TRBD2. V trimming: 4 bases; J trimming: 8 bases; junction bases outside the gene matches: 3. The CDR3 spans 15 residues. The germline V gene has CDR1 SNHLY and CDR2 FYNNEI. CDR3 sequence: CASSGTSGGADEQFF. The CDR3 DNA follows: TGTGCCAGCAGTGGGACTAGCGGGGGGGCCGATGAGCAGTTCTTC. The full variable domain, rest sourced from reference TRBV2 and TRBJ2-1, is EPEVTQTPSHQVTQMGQEVILRCVPISNHLYFYWYRQILGQKVEFLVSFYNNEISEKSEIFDDQFSVERPDGSNFTLKIRSTKLEDSAMYFCASSGTSGGADEQFFGPGTRLTVL.

In regard to this clone: This same CDR3 is encoded by further DNA sequences in the sample. This CDR3 is CASSLTGANYGYTF. DNA of the CDR3: TGTGCCAGCAGTTTGACAGGAGCTAACTATGGCTACACCTTC. The chain couples TRBV27 to TRBJ1-2; D possibly corresponds to TRBD1 (6 bases). There are 14 residues in the CDR3. Germline V gene lookup returns CDR1 MNHEY and CDR2 SMNVEV (reference sequence). V lost 3 bases to trimming and J lost 0 bases, with 8 bases between them.

The rearrangement uses TRBV27 and TRBJ2-1; 8 positions match TRBD1. Germline lookup yields CDR1 MNHEY and CDR2 SMNVEV (reference sequence). The CDR3 has 16 residues. V lost 5 bases and J lost 0; bases outside the gene matches: 6. The CDR3 DNA is TGTGCCAGCAGTCGGGACAGGTCAGGCTCCTACAATGAGCAGTTCTTC. Translation: CASSRDRSGSYNEQFF.

The J gene is TRBJ1-6, the V gene TRBV25-1; D is undetermined. The CDR3 runs 15 residues. Per the germline V gene, CDR1 is MGHDK and CDR2 is SYGVNS. The V gene lost 4 bases and the J gene lost 9 bases, with 16 bases spanning the gap. The CDR3 sequence is CASSGPAGWGSPLHF. CDR3 nucleotides: TGTGCCAGCAGTGGACCCGCGGGGTGGGGTTCACCCCTCCACTTT.

This clone was seen a few times. The V and J genes are TRBV28 and TRBJ1-4, with 8 bases that match TRBD1. This CDR3 spans 15 amino acids. Trimming took 5 bases from V and 7 from J; bases not matched to a gene: 9. Germline assignment: CDR1 MDHEN and CDR2 SYDVKM. CDR3 loop: CASSRNRGVREKLFF. CDR3 coding DNA: TGTGCCAGCAGTAGAAACAGGGGGGTACGTGAAAAACTGTTTTTT.

This clone was observed a handful of times. The rearrangement links TRBV2 to TRBJ2-7; TRBD2 might be the D (5 bases). CDR3 length: 10 residues. CDR1 is SNHLY and CDR2 is FYNNEI in the germline V gene. V lost 6 bases, J lost 7 bases, and 7 bases lay in between. CDR3 bases: TGTGCCAGCAGCGGGGTTGAGCAGTACTTC. This translates into CASSGVEQYF.

The CDR3 loop is CASSTTGASSQPQHF. CDR3 nucleotides: TGTGCCAGTAGCACGACAGGTGCTTCTAGTCAGCCCCAGCATTTT. The chain carries TRBV19 and TRBJ1-5, with D perhaps matching TRBD1 (6 bases). This CDR3 is 15 amino acids long. V gave up 6 bases and J gave up 6 bases, with 18 bases separating them. Germline CDR1 LNHDA, CDR2 SQIVND (reference sequence).